This is a list of T cell receptor beta chains from one sample in a study of blood T cell repertoires in COVID-19. The table came from immunoSEQ multiplex PCR; TCRdb's copy has only in-frame clones and leaves some out. The data hold over 100,000 clones, with about four fifths observed a single time. Sequenced sample: peripheral blood. The source is a human donor in a cohort sampled during active COVID-19. The CDR3 runs from the conserved cysteine through the conserved F or W. The D gene is left open where the match is weak. Clone size is given for some rows only: seen once, a few or many times, or a class if the clone is expanded.

v_gene,abundance,d_gene,j_gene,len,CDR3nt,CDR3aa
TRBV6-5,once,NA,TRBJ1-2,11,TGTGCCAGCAGTAGGGGGTATGGCTACACCTTC,CASSRGYGYTF
TRBV18,NA,NA,TRBJ1-1,14,TGTGCCAGCTCACCTACGGCAGGGAACACTGAAGCTTTCTTT,CASSPTAGNTEAFF
TRBV9,NA,TRBD2,TRBJ2-1,16,TGTGCCAGCAGCGCGAGGGGGACTAGCAGGTACAATGAGCAGTTCTTC,CASSARGTSRYNEQFF
TRBV6-2/TRBV6-3,NA,NA,TRBJ1-1,13,TGTGCCAGCACCCCAGGGGTATTCACTGAAGCTTTCTTT,CASTPGVFTEAFF
TRBV18,once,TRBD1,TRBJ1-3,15,TGTGCCAGCTCATCGACAGGGGGCAGCGGAAACACCATATATTTT,CASSSTGGSGNTIYF
TRBV24-1,NA,NA,TRBJ2-1,16,TGTGCCACCAGTGATTCGGCGGGGATATCCTACAATGAGCAGTTCTTC,CATSDSAGISYNEQFF
TRBV9,NA,TRBD1,TRBJ1-1,15,TGTGCCAGCAGCGCGCCAACAGGGGGCATCACTGAAGCTTTCTTT,CASSAPTGGITEAFF
TRBV30,NA,NA,TRBJ1-2,15,TGTGCCTGGAGCGCAGAGACCTTTTGGGCTATTGGCTACACCTTC,CAWSAETFWAIGYTF
TRBV29-1,NA,NA,TRBJ1-1,13,TGCAGCGTCTCTCGTGTACTCGGCACTGAAGCTTTCTTT,CSVSRVLGTEAFF
TRBV4-3,once,NA,TRBJ2-7,13,TGCGCCAGCAGCCAGGACAGAGCCTACGAGCAGTACTTC,CASSQDRAYEQYF
TRBV27,few,TRBD1,TRBJ2-7,15,TGTGCCAGGAGTTGCCGGACAGGGAATGGGTACGAGCAGTACTTC,CARSCRTGNGYEQYF
TRBV27,NA,TRBD1,TRBJ1-2,21,TGTGCCAGGCCTAATTCTGGGGAACAATACAATGACAGGGTCTCAAACTATGGCTACACCTTC,CARPNSGEQYNDRVSNYGYTF
TRBV6-6,NA,NA,TRBJ2-7,16,TGTGCCAGCACCCACTCGGGGCTAGCGAGAGCCTACGAGCAGTACTTC,CASTHSGLARAYEQYF
TRBV27,NA,NA,TRBJ1-1,14,TGTGCCAGCAGCCGCGACAGCAGAGCCACTGAAGCTTTCTTT,CASSRDSRATEAFF